One sample yielded the 30 T cell receptor beta chains listed below, sequenced in a study of T cell changes during pregnancy in multiple sclerosis. The repertoire was sequenced with immunoSEQ multiplex PCR; TCRdb's copy has only in-frame clones and lacks some. The sample lists 60,000 or so clones; around 89% were seen once. The sequencing used peripheral blood, collected in the first trimester of pregnancy. These receptors originate from a female donor with multiple sclerosis, enrolled in a pregnancy study.

This clone was seen once. This chain connects TRBV2 to TRBJ2-7; 7 nucleotides match TRBD1. Germline lookup yields CDR1 SNHLY and CDR2 FYNNEI. The V and J ends lost 6 bases and 7 bases, in that order; junction bases with no gene match: 6. The CDR3 is 12 amino acids. CDR3 nucleotides: TGTGCCAGCAGAGGGGACAGTCGGGAGCAGTACTTC. It is translated as CASRGDSREQYF. The variable domain in full, with the rest retrieved from reference TRBV2 and TRBJ2-7, is EPEVTQTPSHQVTQMGQEVILRCVPISNHLYFYWYRQILGQKVEFLVSFYNNEISEKSEIFDDQFSVERPDGSNFTLKIRSTKLEDSAMYFCASRGDSREQYFGPGTRLTVT.

The chain joins TRBV11-2 to TRBJ1-1; 8 bases match TRBD1. V was clipped by 4 bases and J by 1 base; unmatched bases: 11. CDR1 and CDR2 from the germline V gene are SGHAT and FQNNGV. The CDR3 is 17 amino acids. The CDR3 DNA reads as TGTGCCAGCAGCTCAGACAGGGGAGGGAAGGCGAACACTGAAGCTTTCTTT. Its protein is CASSSDRGGKANTEAFF.

The rearrangement joins TRBV28 to TRBJ1-5; possibly TRBD1 for D (5 bases). The CDR3 runs to 14 residues. The germline V gene has CDR1 MDHEN and CDR2 SYDVKM. The V end was cut by 2 bases, the J end by 2 bases, with 7 bases between. The CDR3 DNA follows: TGTGCCAGCAGTTTAAGGGGTGGCAATCAGCCCCAGCATTTT. Translating it yields CASSLRGGNQPQHF.

The rearrangement uses TRBV6-6 and TRBJ1-5; TRBD1 aligns across 8 bases. Germline CDR1 and CDR2: MNHNY and SVGAGI (reference sequence). J was trimmed by 5 bases and V by 0 bases; bases with no gene match: 6. The CDR3 covers 16 residues. CDR3 nucleotides: TGTGCCAGCAGTTACTCGTTGGACAGGGCCTATCAGCCCCAGCATTTT. Its protein is CASSYSLDRAYQPQHF.

This clone has ten or more counts. V gene TRBV7-2 combines with J gene TRBJ1-5, with D possibly TRBD1 on 5 matching bases. The CDR3 sequence is 16 residues long. Germline CDR1 SGHTA, CDR2 FQGNSA. Trimming took 5 bases from V and 0 from J, leaving 14 bases between them. DNA of the CDR3: TGTGCCAGCAGCGTAGACAGTGCCCATAGCAATCAGCCCCAGCATTTT. This codes for CASSVDSAHSNQPQHF.

The chain joins TRBV11-2 to TRBJ2-1; possibly TRBD1 for D (5 bases). Germline CDR1 and CDR2: SGHAT and FQNNGV. The CDR3 has 14 amino acids. Trimming shortened V by 4 bases and J by 6 bases, and 13 bases separated the two germline ends. The CDR3 DNA reads TGTGCCAGCAGCTCCTTCGACAGCGCCAATGAGCAGTTCTTC. Protein product: CASSSFDSANEQFF.

The chain carries TRBV7-2 and TRBJ1-5; 7 nucleotides align to TRBD1. Germline lookup yields CDR1 SGHTA and CDR2 FQGNSA. This CDR3 is 15 amino acids long. J lost 7 bases, V lost 3 bases, and 9 bases had no gene match. CDR3 nucleotide sequence: TGTGCCAGCAGCTTCAGTGCGACAGGGTGGCAGCCCCAGCATTTT. It specifies CASSFSATGWQPQHF.

The V gene is TRBV7-3, the J gene TRBJ2-7; a weak D match, TRBD1 (5 bases). The CDR3 contains 14 residues. The germline CDR1 and CDR2 sequences are SGHTA and FQGTGA. V gave up 0 bases and J gave up 0 bases, with 6 bases separating them. The CDR3 sequence: CASSLTDSSYEQYF. In DNA form, the CDR3 reads TGTGCCAGCAGCTTAACAGACAGCTCCTACGAGCAGTACTTC.

The chain uses TRBV30 and TRBJ1-2, with D uncertain. CDR3 length: 14 residues. V was pared by 1 base and J by 0 bases, with 9 bases between. Germline-derived CDR1 and CDR2 are GTSNPN and SVGIG (reference sequence). CDR3 sequence (DNA): TGTGCCTGGAGTGGCAGGTTAGCTAACTATGGCTACACCTTC. Its protein product is CAWSGRLANYGYTF.

The chain joins TRBV5-1 to TRBJ2-1, with D possibly matching TRBD2 (5 bases). V dropped 0 bases and J dropped 10 bases, with 11 bases sitting between them. The CDR3 covers 13 residues. Germline V gene sequence: CDR1 SGHRS, CDR2 YFSETQ. CDR3 nucleotide sequence: TGCGCCAGCAGCTTGGACGGACTCGTGGAGCAGTTCTTC. Translation gives CASSLDGLVEQFF. The complete variable domain, with remaining parts taken from reference TRBV5-1 and TRBJ2-1, reads KAGVTQTPRYLIKTRGQQVTLSCSPISGHRSVSWYQQTPGQGLQFLFEYFSETQRNKGNFPGRFSGRQFSNSRSEMNVSTLELGDSALYLCASSLDGLVEQFFGPGTRLTVL.

J is TRBJ2-7 and V is TRBV27; no firm D call. Germline CDR1 reads MNHEY; CDR2 reads SMNVEV (reference sequence). V was cut by 4 bases and J by 3 bases, with 4 bases left in between. CDR3 size: 11 residues. DNA for the CDR3: TGTGCCAGCAGTTCAGGCTACGAGCAGTACTTC. Amino acid sequence: CASSSGYEQYF.

The CDR3 DNA reads TGTGCCAGCAGCTTCGGACTAGCGGGAGCATCTGGGGCCAACGTCCTGACTTTC. It encodes CASSFGLAGASGANVLTF. The J gene is TRBJ2-6, the V gene TRBV9, with 13 nucleotides matching TRBD2. The CDR3 consists of 18 residues. V trimming: 4 bases; J trimming: 1 base; junction bases outside the gene matches: 5. CDR1 and CDR2 (germline): SGDLS, YYNGEE.

The gene calls are TRBV5-6 and TRBJ2-7; D is unresolved. Between the trimmed V and J ends, which lost 0 bases and 0 bases, there was a span of 7 bases. Germline CDR1 SGHDT, CDR2 YYEEEE. The CDR3 covers 14 residues. The CDR3 DNA reads TGTGCCAGCAGCTTGGAACACCACTCCTACGAGCAGTACTTC. Encoded protein: CASSLEHHSYEQYF.

This clone was detected a few times. The V gene is TRBV5-1, the J gene TRBJ1-2; TRBD1 matches 7 bases. V shed 4 bases and J 4 bases; nucleotides not matched to a gene: 4. Germline loops: CDR1 SGHRS, CDR2 YFSETQ. There are 13 residues in the CDR3. This chain's CDR3 is CASSEGAGYGYTF. The CDR3 DNA reads TGCGCCAGCAGCGAGGGGGCGGGCTATGGCTACACCTTC.

The chain uses TRBV9 and TRBJ2-5, with 8 bases lining up with TRBD2. There are 16 residues in the CDR3. V shed 1 base and J 5 bases; nucleotides not matched to a gene: 10. CDR1 is SGDLS, CDR2 YYNGEE, per germline. CDR3 region: CASSVSDGRAWETQYF. CDR3 in DNA: TGTGCCAGCAGCGTATCTGACGGGAGGGCCTGGGAGACCCAGTACTTC. Based on the CDR3 plus reference TRBV9 and TRBJ2-5, the full variable domain is DSGVTQTPKHLITATGQRVTLRCSPRSGDLSVYWYQQSLDQGLQFLIQYYNGEERAKGNILERFSAQQFPDLHSELNLSSLELGDSALYFCASSVSDGRAWETQYFGPGTRLLVL.

The V call is TRBV6-5, the J call TRBJ2-7; 9 bases map to TRBD1. With V trimmed by 7 bases and J by 4 bases, 11 bases remained unmatched. Germline V CDR1 and CDR2: MNHEY, SVGAGI. The CDR3 covers 15 residues. For the CDR3, the DNA is TGTGCCAGCAATTTTGGTACAGGGGGCACTTACGAGCAGTACTTC. It is translated as CASNFGTGGTYEQYF.

This chain connects TRBV27 to TRBJ1-2; 9 nucleotides agree with TRBD1. The CDR3 has 14 residues. Germline V gene lookup returns CDR1 MNHEY and CDR2 SMNVEV (reference sequence). V trimming: 3 bases; J trimming: 5 bases; junction bases outside the gene matches: 4. CDR3 sequence reads: CASSLDRGSYGYTF. Here the CDR3 DNA reads TGTGCCAGCAGTTTGGACAGGGGATCGTATGGCTACACCTTC.

This chain connects TRBV18 to TRBJ1-5, with a possible D match to TRBD1 (5 bases). V was shortened by 5 bases and J by 5 bases, with 19 bases between the two germline ends. Per germline, CDR1 KGHSH and CDR2 LQKENI. The CDR3 sequence is 16 residues long. The CDR3 nucleotides read TGTGCCAGCTCAGACACTCCAGGGTTATCAGATCAGCCCCAGCATTTT. Translating it yields CASSDTPGLSDQPQHF.

This chain links TRBV7-2 with TRBJ2-7; no firm D call. The CDR3 is made up of 13 amino acids. V lost 2 bases and J 2 bases, leaving 7 bases between the germline ends. Germline V gene sequence: CDR1 SGHTA, CDR2 FQGNSA. CDR3 region: CASSLHSTYEQYF. CDR3 in DNA: TGTGCCAGCAGCTTACACAGTACCTACGAGCAGTACTTC.

In DNA, the CDR3 is TGTGCCAGCAGCTTAGCGGGGGGGACAGATACGCAGTATTTT. Translation: CASSLAGGTDTQYF. The chain employs TRBV7-8 and TRBJ2-3; 7 bases line up with TRBD2. The V gene end was trimmed by 0 bases and the J gene end by 3 bases; junction bases not matched to a gene: 0. Per the germline V gene, CDR1 is SGHVS and CDR2 is FQNEAQ. This CDR3 comprises 14 residues.

The gene calls are TRBV10-2 and TRBJ2-1; D is unclear. The ends were cut back, 6 bases at V and 3 bases at J, with 18 bases in the middle. Per germline, CDR1 WSHSY and CDR2 SAAADI. The CDR3 has 16 amino acids. This chain's CDR3 is CASRLKERPLYNEQFF. Written as DNA, the CDR3 is TGCGCCAGCAGGCTCAAAGAGCGTCCCCTCTACAATGAGCAGTTCTTC.

The V gene is TRBV19, the J gene TRBJ1-2; D unresolved. Germline V gene data show CDR1 as LNHDA and CDR2 as SQIVND (reference sequence). The CDR3 consists of 15 residues. The V end lost 3 bases, the J end lost 4 bases, and 15 bases lay between the germline ends. The chain's CDR3 is CASSISPEGGYGYTF. The CDR3 DNA reads TGTGCCAGTAGTATTAGTCCCGAGGGAGGCTATGGCTACACCTTC.

With regard to this clone: A read error may account for a junction end that differs from germline. The chain combines TRBV9 with TRBJ1-4; 11 nucleotides align to TRBD1. This CDR3 spans 14 amino acids. Germline V gene sequence: CDR1 SGDLS, CDR2 YYNGEE. The CDR3: CASSVGQGAEKLFF. The DNA for the CDR3 is TGTGCCAGCAGTGTAGGACAGGGGGCAGAAAAACTGTTTTTT.

V is TRBV7-3 and J is TRBJ2-1, with 7 bases that match TRBD2. The CDR3 covers 16 residues. V lost 5 bases to trimming and J lost 5 bases; unmatched junction nucleotides: 12. Germline V lookup: CDR1 SGHTA, CDR2 FQGTGA. CDR3 DNA: TGTGCCAGCAGCCCAATGAGGGGCGGGGGAAACAATGAGCAGTTCTTC. It translates to CASSPMRGGGNNEQFF.

In its sample, this clone was seen once. The V call is TRBV30, the J call TRBJ2-3; tentatively, D is TRBD2 (6 bases). There are 14 residues in the CDR3. Germline V gene lookup returns CDR1 GTSNPN and CDR2 SVGIG (reference sequence). Trimming cost V 4 bases and J 2 bases, with 13 bases left between them. CDR3 protein: CAWTQPGATDTQYF. For the CDR3, the DNA is TGTGCCTGGACACAACCGGGAGCCACAGATACGCAGTATTTT.

The CDR3 reads CATSLGGKGNQPQHF. DNA of the CDR3: TGTGCCACATCTTTGGGGGGTAAGGGCAATCAGCCCCAGCATTTT. The chain recombines TRBV2 with TRBJ1-5; D may be TRBD1 (5 bases). The CDR3 extends over 15 amino acids. Germline CDR1 is SNHLY and CDR2 is FYNNEI. With 10 bases removed from V and 2 bases from J, the gap between germline ends came to 18 bases.

The chain carries TRBV5-4 and TRBJ2-5; D is unclear. The CDR3 contains 14 residues. Per the germline V gene, CDR1 is SGHNT and CDR2 is YYREEE (reference sequence). The V end lost 0 bases, the J end lost 2 bases, and 8 bases lay between the germline ends. In DNA, the CDR3 is TGTGCCAGCAGCTTGGGCGGCGCGCAAGAGACCCAGTACTTC. Translating it yields CASSLGGAQETQYF.

DNA of the CDR3: TGTGCCAGTAGGATTACCGGGACAGGGGTTGATTCACCCCTCCACTTT. Translating it yields CASRITGTGVDSPLHF. This chain uses TRBV19 with TRBJ1-6, with 10 bases fitting TRBD1. V trimming: 6 bases; J trimming: 8 bases; junction bases outside the gene matches: 10. Germline CDR1 and CDR2: LNHDA and SQIVND (reference sequence). CDR3 length: 16 amino acids.

With respect to this clone: A much larger clone differs by one base, so this may be a read error. Within the sample, other DNA sequences also encode this same CDR3. The chain joins TRBV30 to TRBJ1-1; TRBD1 might be the D (5 bases). V shed 1 base and J shed 5 bases, with 11 bases lying between them. Germline V CDR1 and CDR2: GTSNPN, SVGIG (reference sequence). The CDR3 totals 13 residues. The CDR3 DNA sequence: TGTGCCTGGAGTGGGGGGGTAGGTACTGAAGCTTTCTTT. The encoded protein is CAWSGGVGTEAFF.

The chain joins TRBV7-9 to TRBJ2-2; no clear D. Trimming shortened V by 8 bases and J by 5 bases, and 6 bases separated the two germline ends. This CDR3 has 11 residues. Germline V gives CDR1 SEHNR, CDR2 FQNEAQ (reference sequence). The CDR3 protein is CASDTTGELFF. CDR3 in DNA: TGTGCCAGCGACACGACCGGGGAGCTGTTTTTT.